This TCR beta chain originates from a study of Ad26.COV2.S vaccination and SARS-CoV-2 variants. At the level of the study: Administration of Ad26.COV2.S was intramuscular, either once or twice 56 days apart. Overall study findings and caveats: Possible underestimation of total T cell responses by the TCR breadth and depth analyses was noted.

The CDR3 has 18 residues. CDR1 MGHDK and CDR2 SYGVNS come from the germline V gene. The V segment lost 3 bases and the J segment 2 bases; nucleotides outside the gene matches: 13. As to treatment: 15 to 20 received Ad26.COV2.S at low or high dose, single or two shots; roughly 5 received placebo; per-sample allocation not given. Following the first vaccine or placebo injection, samples were taken on day 63. Participants' vaccine, an Ad26 vector, delivered Wuhan-strain SARS-CoV-2 spike. As regards this clone: The target antigen is unknown.

TCRdb's table, derived via immunoSEQ multiplex PCR, lists solely in-frame clones and lacks some. The table records around 380,000 clones, around nine tenths of them present only once. The sequencing here drew on peripheral blood, taken in a trial of Ad26.COV2.S vaccine versus placebo. The receptor was isolated from a person between 18 and 60 years old who received the Ad26.COV2.S COVID-19 vaccine or a placebo. The rearrangement joins TRBV25-1 to TRBJ1-1, with 9 bases identical to TRBD1. CDR3 bases: TGTGCCAGCAGTGATTTCTTCCTCCGGGACAGGGACAACACTGAAGCTTTCTTT. Its protein is CASSDFFLRDRDNTEAFF.